The T cell receptor beta chain under discussion was sequenced for a study of human T cells and chemical hapten exposure. Study context: DPC at 2% was the sensitizing agent, placed on roughly 2 cm by roughly 2 cm of upper inner arm skin.

J was trimmed by 8 bases and V by 4 bases; bases with no gene match: 8. Germline assignment: CDR1 KGHDR and CDR2 SFDVKD. The CDR3 spans 16 residues. Regarding time point: patch test 2, 6 weeks after DPC sensitization. The treatment here: therapeutic diphenylcyclopropenone sensitization with weekly scalp DPC. A single record per CDR3 protein comes from TCRdb applying MiXCR to the RACE reads. The sample includes hundreds of thousands of distinct CDR3 sequences, under 6.5% seen only once; the top ten take roughly 5.4%. This clonotype was seen only a few times. Sequencing was performed on whole blood, taken in connection with sensitization to the hapten diphenylcyclopropenone (DPC). The rearrangement uses TRBV24-1 and TRBJ1-6; 9 bases fit TRBD1. The source of this sequence is a woman younger than 35 with alopecia areata. Some clones in this sample may be carry-over from other donors' samples. The CDR3 here is CATSDSGQGRHSPLHF. Here the CDR3 DNA reads TGTGCCACCAGTGACTCTGGACAGGGGAGGCATTCACCCCTCCACTTT.